Shown below are 17 T cell receptor beta chains from a single sample sequenced in a study of T cell changes during pregnancy in multiple sclerosis (dated by TCRdb to between 2018 and 2021). The method behind the library was the immunoSEQ multiplex PCR assay. Not all clones reach the TCRdb copy of this immuneACCESS table, which keeps in-frame sequences only. Checked studies attribute under half of the gap to unresolved V genes and leave the rest unexplained. For this sample there are approximately 84,000 clones; 90% to 95% appear just once. The top ten constitute 0.99% of the sample. Specimen: peripheral blood, collected in the second trimester of pregnancy. The receptors originated from a female donor in good health, enrolled as a control in a pregnancy study.

The chain employs TRBV5-1 and TRBJ2-5, with 9 positions matching TRBD2. The V gene end was trimmed by 1 base and the J gene end by 2 bases; junction bases not matched to a gene: 3. The CDR3 is 15 residues long. Germline V lookup: CDR1 SGHRS, CDR2 YFSETQ. CDR3 sequence reads: CASSLLAGSQETQYF. The CDR3 coding sequence is TGCGCCAGCAGCTTGCTAGCGGGGAGTCAAGAGACCCAGTACTTC.

V and J are TRBV5-1 and TRBJ2-1; 7 positions match TRBD1. Germline V lookup: CDR1 SGHRS, CDR2 YFSETQ. The CDR3 is 14 residues long. V dropped 2 bases and J dropped 5; count of bases not matched to a gene: 4. The CDR3 spells CASSLQGRHNEQFF. DNA for the CDR3: TGCGCCAGCAGCTTACAGGGGCGGCACAATGAGCAGTTCTTC.

This chain connects TRBV5-6 to TRBJ2-7, with 10 bases fitting TRBD2. V lost 7 bases, J lost 1 base, and 11 bases stayed unmatched. The CDR3 runs to 16 residues. CDR1 is SGHDT, CDR2 YYEEEE, per germline. The CDR3 spells CASDTSGRALSYEQYF. CDR3 coding DNA: TGTGCCAGCGACACCAGCGGGAGGGCCCTATCCTACGAGCAGTACTTC.

The chain recombines TRBV2 with TRBJ2-7, with 9 bases matching TRBD1. Trimming cost V 4 bases and J 7 bases; bases outside gene matches: 8. The germline V gene encodes CDR1 SNHLY and CDR2 FYNNEI. The CDR3 runs 14 residues. The chain's CDR3 is CASSVEGQGLEQYF. CDR3 bases: TGTGCCAGCAGTGTTGAGGGACAGGGTTTGGAGCAGTACTTC.

The V and J genes are TRBV9 and TRBJ2-2; perhaps TRBD1 as D (5 bases). There are 14 residues in the CDR3. Germline V gene sequence: CDR1 SGDLS, CDR2 YYNGEE. Trimming took off 0 bases at V and 7 bases at J, with 10 bases between the two ends. CDR3 coding DNA: TGTGCCAGCAGCGTAGAATCAGGGCACGGGGAGCTGTTTTTT. Its translation is CASSVESGHGELFF.

This clone was counted once. The chain combines TRBV7-9 with TRBJ2-6; D is uncertain. The CDR3 is 13 amino acids. Germline CDR1 is SEHNR and CDR2 is FQNEAQ (reference sequence). Trimming removed 4 bases from V and 4 bases from J, with 5 bases in between. The CDR3 is CASSSMGANVLTF. Written as DNA, the CDR3 is TGTGCCAGCAGCTCCATGGGGGCCAACGTCCTGACTTTC.

V gene TRBV7-6 combines with J gene TRBJ2-7; 10 positions agree with TRBD1. The CDR3 sequence is 15 residues long. The trim removed 4 bases at V and 4 bases at J, leaving 7 bases unmatched. CDR1 is SGHVS, CDR2 FNYEAQ, per germline. The CDR3 region is CASSSYRDRGYEQYF. Here the CDR3 DNA reads TGTGCCAGCAGCTCGTACCGGGACAGGGGATACGAGCAGTACTTC.

V and J are TRBV10-1 and TRBJ2-7; a possible D gene is TRBD2 (6 bases). The CDR3 has 14 amino acids. Per germline, CDR1 WNHNN and CDR2 SYGVQD (reference sequence). Trimming cost V 6 bases and J 3 bases, with 15 bases left between them. CDR3 sequence: CASSAGLLNYEQYF. DNA of the CDR3: TGCGCCAGCAGCGCGGGACTCCTAAACTACGAGCAGTACTTC.

The chain is built from TRBV4-1 and TRBJ2-1; TRBD2 matches at 9 bases. The CDR3 runs 16 residues. CDR1 and CDR2 from the germline V gene are MGHRA and YSYEKL. J lost 5 bases, V lost 5 bases, and 10 bases had no gene match. CDR3 coding DNA: TGCGCCAGCAGCGCTTCCGGGACTAGCTTGCACAATGAGCAGTTCTTC. It translates to CASSASGTSLHNEQFF.

The J gene is TRBJ2-7, the V gene TRBV6-1, with D perhaps matching TRBD1 (6 bases). The CDR3 consists of 15 residues. V lost 3 bases to trimming and J lost 0 bases, with 12 bases between them. Germline V gives CDR1 MNHNS, CDR2 SASEGT. The CDR3 region is CASSEGHVSSYEQYF. Here the CDR3 DNA reads TGTGCCAGCAGTGAGGGACACGTAAGCTCCTACGAGCAGTACTTC.

The chain is built from TRBV28 and TRBJ1-1; weak D call: TRBD1 (5 bases). Germline V CDR1 and CDR2: MDHEN, SYDVKM. The length of the CDR3 is 14 residues. V lost 4 bases, J lost 5 bases, and 14 bases lay in between. CDR3 coding DNA: TGTGCCAGCAGTTCTTTCGGGGGGACGACTGAAGCTTTCTTT. It specifies CASSSFGGTTEAFF.

This chain connects TRBV7-6 to TRBJ2-2, with TRBD2 identical over 7 bases. CDR1 SGHVS and CDR2 FNYEAQ come from the germline V gene. The CDR3 length is 16 residues. Trimming took 3 bases from V and 5 from J; bases not matched to a gene: 9. CDR3 sequence (DNA): TGTGCCAGCAGCTTTCTTGCGGGAGAGCAGACCGGGGAGCTGTTTTTT. The encoded protein is CASSFLAGEQTGELFF.

This clone was seen a single time. The chain has TRBV7-2 and TRBJ2-1; 10 nucleotides agree with TRBD2. J was trimmed by 12 bases and V by 2 bases; bases with no gene match: 7. Germline assignment: CDR1 SGHTA and CDR2 FQGNSA. The CDR3 is 14 amino acids. CDR3 DNA: TGTGCCAGCAGCTTACGGACTAGCGGTGAGACGCAGTTCTTC. Protein sequence: CASSLRTSGETQFF.

The chain links TRBV2 to TRBJ2-3; D is undetermined. This CDR3 region has 14 residues. Germline values: CDR1 SNHLY, CDR2 FYNNEI. The V end lost 7 bases, the J end lost 2 bases, and 13 bases lay between the germline ends. CDR3 bases: TGTGCCAGCAAACAACTAATAAACACAGATACGCAGTATTTT. Amino acid sequence: CASKQLINTDTQYF.

This chain links TRBV28 with TRBJ2-3, with a possible D match to TRBD2 (6 bases). V dropped 2 bases and J dropped 14 bases, with 14 bases sitting between them. Germline lookup yields CDR1 MDHEN and CDR2 SYDVKM. The CDR3 runs 12 residues. CDR3 nucleotides: TGTGCCAGCAGTTTAGAATCACGGGACTCGTATTTT. Translating it yields CASSLESRDSYF.

The gene calls are TRBV28 and TRBJ1-1; D might be TRBD1 (5 bases). The V gene's germline CDR1 is MDHEN and CDR2 SYDVKM. This CDR3 contains 14 residues. V was shortened by 3 bases and J by 1 base, with 9 bases between the two germline ends. CDR3 loop: CASSFGGGNTEAFF. Written as DNA, the CDR3 is TGTGCCAGCAGTTTTGGGGGAGGGAACACTGAAGCTTTCTTT. The full variable domain, with the rest looked up from reference TRBV28 and TRBJ1-1, is DVKVTQSSRYLVKRTGEKVFLECVQDMDHENMFWYRQDPGLGLRLIYFSYDVKMKEKGDIPEGYSVSREKKERFSLILESASTNQTSMYLCASSFGGGNTEAFFGQGTRLTVV.

The chain carries TRBV27 and TRBJ2-5; 13 nucleotides align to TRBD2. V lost 3 bases, J lost 5 bases, and 6 bases stayed unmatched. CDR1 is MNHEY and CDR2 is SMNVEV in the germline V gene (reference sequence). This CDR3 is built from 16 residues. Written as DNA, the CDR3 is TGTGCCAGCAGTTTGGGGACTAGCGGGACCCCTGAGACCCAGTACTTC. Encoded protein: CASSLGTSGTPETQYF.